Following are 13 T cell receptor beta chains from one sample sequenced in a study of T cells in narcolepsy. The assay was immunoSEQ multiplex PCR, and TCRdb's table has in-frame clones only and misses some. The table records 35,000 to 40,000 clones, about 85% of them present only once. The specimen sequenced was CD45RA- memory CD4+ T cells from PBMCs. These receptors were collected from a human donor with narcolepsy.

V and J are TRBV5-1 and TRBJ1-4, with 8 bases matching TRBD1. The CDR3 runs 14 residues. The V and J ends lost 4 bases and 5 bases, in that order; junction bases with no gene match: 4. Germline CDR1 SGHRS, CDR2 YFSETQ. The CDR3 coding sequence is TGCGCCAGCAGCCTGGACAGGGCGAATGAAAAACTGTTTTTT. This translates into CASSLDRANEKLFF.

The V gene is TRBV10-1, the J gene TRBJ1-1; 7 bases line up with TRBD1. Per the germline V gene, CDR1 is WNHNN and CDR2 is SYGVQD (reference sequence). The CDR3 consists of 15 residues. V trimming: 6 bases; J trimming: 3 bases; junction bases outside the gene matches: 10. The CDR3 protein is CASSPRGKGDTEAFF. Here the CDR3 DNA reads TGCGCCAGCAGCCCCAGGGGGAAGGGGGACACTGAAGCTTTCTTT.

This rearrangement joins TRBV7-2 to TRBJ1-3; D remains unclear. This CDR3 region has 14 residues. With 3 bases removed from V and 4 bases from J, the gap between germline ends came to 10 bases. Germline lookup yields CDR1 SGHTA and CDR2 FQGNSA. The DNA of the CDR3 is TGTGCCAGCAGCTTCGGCGGGAACGGAAACACCATATATTTT. Residues: CASSFGGNGNTIYF.

The gene calls are TRBV4-3 and TRBJ2-2; 9 positions agree with TRBD2. The germline CDR1 and CDR2 sequences are LGHNA and YSLEER. CDR3 size: 15 residues. V shed 4 bases, J shed 4 bases, and the junction held 4 bases outside the gene matches. The DNA of the CDR3 is TGCGCCAGCAGCCGGATAGCGGGGGCCACCGGGGAGCTGTTTTTT. Protein product: CASSRIAGATGELFF.

CDR3 amino acids: CASSPETPSGANVLTF. CDR3 in DNA: TGTGCCAGCAGCCCTGAGACTCCCTCTGGGGCCAACGTCCTGACTTTC. This chain connects TRBV7-9 to TRBJ2-6; the D is unclear. Trimming shortened V by 5 bases and J by 0 bases, and 11 bases separated the two germline ends. Germline V gene lookup returns CDR1 SEHNR and CDR2 FQNEAQ (reference sequence). CDR3 length: 16 amino acids.

The rearrangement uses TRBV28 and TRBJ1-5; D remains ambiguous. Trimming stripped 3 bases from V and 6 bases from J, with 3 bases between. There are 11 residues in the CDR3. Germline CDR1 and CDR2: MDHEN and SYDVKM. The CDR3 spells CASSFSQPQHF. CDR3 DNA sequence: TGTGCCAGCAGTTTCTCTCAGCCCCAGCATTTT.

The genes are TRBV5-6 and TRBJ1-1, with a weak D call TRBD1 (5 bases). The CDR3 has 15 amino acids. V lost 4 bases, J lost 1 base, and 14 bases lay in between. Germline assignment: CDR1 SGHDT and CDR2 YYEEEE. CDR3 region: CASSARGKGNTEAFF. CDR3 nucleotides: TGTGCCAGCAGCGCCCGGGGGAAGGGGAACACTGAAGCTTTCTTT.

The chain joins TRBV15 to TRBJ1-2; 7 nucleotides align to TRBD1. V was clipped by 1 base and J by 1 base; unmatched bases: 6. CDR1 LNHNV and CDR2 YYDKDF come from the germline V gene (reference sequence). There are 16 residues in the CDR3. The CDR3 sequence: CATSRARAGGNYGYTF. CDR3 coding DNA: TGTGCCACCAGCAGAGCGCGGGCAGGGGGTAACTATGGCTACACCTTC. Looking up the rest from reference TRBV15 and TRBJ1-2 gives the full variable domain: DAMVIQNPRYQVTQFGKPVTLSCSQTLNHNVMYWYQQKSSQAPKLLFHYYDKDFNNEADTPDNFQSRRPNTSFCFLDIRSPGLGDTAMYLCATSRARAGGNYGYTFGSGTRLTVV.

The CDR3: CASSPGGARYF. The CDR3, as DNA: TGTGCCAGCAGCCCCGGGGGGGCCAGGTATTTT. This rearrangement joins TRBV6-6 to TRBJ1-3; a weak D match, TRBD1 (6 bases). V lost 6 bases and J lost 16, with 16 bases in between. The CDR3 has 11 amino acids. The V gene's germline CDR1 is MNHNY and CDR2 SVGAGI (reference sequence).

The chain carries TRBV7-2 and TRBJ1-2; 8 bases map to TRBD1. Germline CDR1 reads SGHTA; CDR2 reads FQGNSA. The CDR3 totals 14 residues. Trimming at V came to 1 base and at J to 8 bases, leaving 6 bases not matched to a gene. In DNA form, the CDR3 reads TGTGCCAGCAGCTTAGTAGGACAGGGAGGCGGCTACACCTTC. Its translation: CASSLVGQGGGYTF.

The J gene is TRBJ1-1, the V gene TRBV2; D is possibly TRBD1 (5 bases). Germline assignment: CDR1 SNHLY and CDR2 FYNNEI. V gave up 1 base and J gave up 11 bases, with 11 bases separating them. CDR3 length equals 12 residues. The CDR3 sequence is CASSEEGWVAFF. CDR3 in DNA: TGTGCCAGCAGTGAAGAGGGGTGGGTGGCTTTCTTT. The variable domain in full, completed from reference TRBV2 and TRBJ1-1, reads EPEVTQTPSHQVTQMGQEVILRCVPISNHLYFYWYRQILGQKVEFLVSFYNNEISEKSEIFDDQFSVERPDGSNFTLKIRSTKLEDSAMYFCASSEEGWVAFFGQGTRLTVV.

The chain links TRBV7-2 to TRBJ2-3; no clear D. Germline CDR1 SGHTA, CDR2 FQGNSA. This CDR3 region has 13 residues. Trimming took off 4 bases at V and 3 bases at J, with 8 bases between the two ends. CDR3 sequence (DNA): TGTGCCAGCAGCTCCTGGGGTACAGATACGCAGTATTTT. It encodes CASSSWGTDTQYF.

This sequence joins TRBV27 and TRBJ1-2; D may be TRBD1 (5 bases). CDR3 size: 14 residues. CDR1 is MNHEY, CDR2 SMNVEV, per germline (reference sequence). The V end was cut by 6 bases, the J end by 4 bases, with 15 bases between. The CDR3: CASRRALGGYGYTF. CDR3 nucleotides: TGTGCCAGCAGACGAGCATTGGGGGGCTATGGCTACACCTTC.